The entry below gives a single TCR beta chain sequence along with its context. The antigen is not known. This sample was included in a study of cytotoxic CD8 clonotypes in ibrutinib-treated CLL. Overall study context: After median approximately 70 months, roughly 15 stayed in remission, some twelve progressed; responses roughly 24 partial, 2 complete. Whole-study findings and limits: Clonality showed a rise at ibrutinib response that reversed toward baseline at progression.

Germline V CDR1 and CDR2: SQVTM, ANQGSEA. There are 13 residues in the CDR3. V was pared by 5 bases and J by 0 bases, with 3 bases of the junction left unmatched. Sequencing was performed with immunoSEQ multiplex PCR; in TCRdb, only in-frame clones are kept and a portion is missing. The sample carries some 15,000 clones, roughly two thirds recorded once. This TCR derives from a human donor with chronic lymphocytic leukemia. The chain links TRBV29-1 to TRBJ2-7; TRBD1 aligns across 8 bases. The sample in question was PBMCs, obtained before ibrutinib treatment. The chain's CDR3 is CSVSGTGSYEQYF. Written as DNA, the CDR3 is TGCAGCGTTTCCGGGACAGGCTCCTACGAGCAGTACTTC.